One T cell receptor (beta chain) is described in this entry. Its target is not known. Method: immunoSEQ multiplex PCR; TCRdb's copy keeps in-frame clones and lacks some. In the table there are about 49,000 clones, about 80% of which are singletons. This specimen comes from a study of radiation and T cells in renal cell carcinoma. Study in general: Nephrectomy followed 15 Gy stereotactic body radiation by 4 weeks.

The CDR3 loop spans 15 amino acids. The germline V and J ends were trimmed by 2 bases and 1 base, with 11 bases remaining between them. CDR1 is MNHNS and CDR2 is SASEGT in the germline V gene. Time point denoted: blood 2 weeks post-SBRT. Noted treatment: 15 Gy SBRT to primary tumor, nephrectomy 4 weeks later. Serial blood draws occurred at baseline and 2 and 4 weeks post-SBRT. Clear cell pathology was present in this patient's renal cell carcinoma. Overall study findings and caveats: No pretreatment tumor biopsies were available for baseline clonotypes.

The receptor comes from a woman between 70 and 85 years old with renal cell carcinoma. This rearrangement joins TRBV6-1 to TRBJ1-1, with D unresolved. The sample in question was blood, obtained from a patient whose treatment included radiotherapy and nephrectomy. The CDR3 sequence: CASSEYGVRNTEAFF. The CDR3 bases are TGTGCCAGCAGTGAATATGGGGTGAGGAACACTGAAGCTTTCTTT.